The entry below describes one TCR beta chain. The data originate from a study of blood T cell repertoires in COVID-19. The method was immunoSEQ multiplex PCR; TCRdb's version includes in-frame clones alone and lacks a portion of them. The sample lists 150,000 to 200,000 clones, 70% to 90% seen once, with under 5% in the top ten. CDR1 MNHEY and CDR2 SMNVEV come from the germline V gene (reference sequence). The CDR3 length is 14 residues. V was shortened by 2 bases and J by 4 bases, with 8 bases between the two germline ends. Specimen: peripheral blood. The chain employs TRBV27 and TRBJ1-4, with D possibly being TRBD1 (6 bases). The origin of this receptor is a human donor in a cohort sampled during active COVID-19. The CDR3 nucleotides are TGTGCCAGCAGTTTAGGGGGCTATAATGAAAAACTGTTTTTT. This sequence encodes CASSLGGYNEKLFF.